These 13 T cell receptor beta chains were all obtained from the same sample, sequenced in a study of T cells in Graves' hyperthyroidism and ophthalmopathy. Amplification yielded TCR beta CDR3 regions, with RNA transcripts as the source. The HTBI primer set drove a first-round RT-PCR of the TCR CDR3. TCRdb analysed the multiplex PCR reads with MiXCR anew, one entry per CDR3 protein. The sample includes about 58,000 distinct CDR3 sequences, 49% seen only once; the top ten take around 12%. Material for sequencing was blood. Receptors originate from a woman aged 25 to 45 with Graves' ophthalmopathy.

This clonotype was seen at least ten times. The chain recombines TRBV20-1 with TRBJ1-5, with D possibly matching TRBD1 (5 bases). The CDR3 has 14 amino acids. V was clipped by 3 bases and J by 1 base, with 10 bases between them. In germline, CDR1 is DFQATT, CDR2 SNEGSKA (reference sequence). The CDR3 loop reads CSARQGGSNQPQHF. In nucleotides, the CDR3 is TGCAGTGCTAGGCAGGGAGGGAGCAATCAGCCCCAGCATTTT.

Comments on this clonotype: A read error may be the cause here, since a much bigger clone is one base away. The J gene is TRBJ1-6, the V gene TRBV28; D gene ambiguous. Germline assignment: CDR1 MDHEN and CDR2 SYDVKM. Between the trimmed V and J ends, which lost 3 bases and 7 bases, there was a span of 10 bases. This CDR3 has 14 amino acids. CDR3 nucleotide sequence: TGTGCCAGCAGTTTCCCCGGGGTCAATTCACCCCTCCACTTT. Protein: CASSFPGVNSPLHF.

This sequence joins TRBV7-3 and TRBJ2-6, with 12 bases aligning to TRBD2. The junction had 11 bases not matched to a gene; V was cut back by 5 bases and J by 3 bases. The CDR3 is made up of 19 amino acids. In germline, CDR1 is SGHTA, CDR2 FQGTGA. CDR3 sequence (DNA): TGTGCCAGCAGCCCTTCCGGACTAGCGGGACGCGGTGGGGCCAACGTCCTGACTTTC. This translates into CASSPSGLAGRGGANVLTF.

The V gene is TRBV9, the J gene TRBJ2-1; 7 bases align to TRBD2. The CDR3 runs 14 residues. J lost 5 bases, V lost 0 bases, and 2 bases had no gene match. Germline CDR1 is SGDLS and CDR2 is YYNGEE. The chain's CDR3 is CASSVGGSHNEQFF. The CDR3 DNA sequence: TGTGCCAGCAGCGTAGGCGGGAGCCACAATGAGCAGTTCTTC.

Remarks on this clonotype: The limits of the CDR3 on the DNA are not certain, so only TCRdb's listed CDR3 is given. V usage is TRBV7-7 and J usage is TRBJ2-7; the DNA was not compared with TRBD1, the D call given in the table. From germline, CDR1 is SSHAT and CDR2 FNYEAQ (reference sequence). The CDR3 spans 20 residues, counting both ends. The chain's CDR3 is CASSFYICSARGGSHYEQYF.

This clonotype was seen ten or more times. V gene TRBV6-1 combines with J gene TRBJ1-1; D not resolved. The germline V gene has CDR1 MNHNS and CDR2 SASEGT. V was pared by 2 bases and J by 1 base, with 11 bases between. The CDR3 sequence is 15 residues long. The CDR3 reads CASSEKEEGNTEAFF. The DNA of the CDR3 is TGTGCCAGCAGTGAAAAGGAGGAGGGGAACACTGAAGCTTTCTTT.

The genes are TRBV7-3 and TRBJ2-3, with D perhaps given as TRBD1 or TRBD2 (5 bases each). This CDR3 has 17 residues. Germline CDR1 reads SGHTA; CDR2 reads FQGTGA. V was shortened by 6 bases and J by 6 bases, with 25 bases between the two germline ends. The CDR3 region has the DNA TGTGCCAGCAGGGGTCGGGGCGTCCCTACTAACTATGATACGCAGTATTTT. This translates into CASRGRGVPTNYDTQYF. Drawing the rest from reference TRBV7-3 and TRBJ2-3, the complete variable domain is GAGVSQTPSNKVTEKGKYVELRCDPISGHTALYWYRQSLGQGPEFLIYFQGTGAADDSGLPNDRFFAVRPEGSVSTLKIQRTERGDSAVYLCASRGRGVPTNYDTQYFGPGTRLTVL.

Details on this clonotype: The conserved closing phenylalanine or tryptophan is absent in this CDR3, likely reflecting a read error. It is unclear where the CDR3 begins or ends on the DNA, so no DNA is shown, and the CDR3 is as TCRdb lists it. The chain is built from TRBV7-9 and TRBJ2-3. Germline V gene lookup returns CDR1 SEHNR and CDR2 FQNEAQ (reference sequence). Including both end residues, the CDR3 is 15 amino acids long. The CDR3 region is CASSLGGRFTETQCC.

The chain recombines TRBV6-1 with TRBJ2-5; D gene uncertain. Looked up from germline, CDR1 is MNHNS and CDR2 is SASEGT. This CDR3 has 13 residues. V shed 2 bases and J shed 8 bases, with 12 bases lying between them. CDR3 residues: CASSESSGDTQYF. The CDR3 DNA is TGTGCCAGCAGTGAAAGTTCTGGGGATACCCAGTACTTC.

The chain is built from TRBV28 and TRBJ2-5; D may be TRBD1 (5 bases). Trimming removed 4 bases at V and 9 bases at J, with 12 bases between. There are 12 residues in the CDR3. CDR1 is MDHEN, CDR2 SYDVKM, per germline. The DNA of the CDR3 is TGTGCCAGCAGTTGTACGCCCAGGGCCCAGTACTTC. Translating it yields CASSCTPRAQYF.

This chain uses TRBV6-2 or TRBV6-3 with TRBJ1-1; TRBD1 is a possible D gene (6 bases). CDR1 is MNHEY and CDR2 is SVGEGT in the germline V gene. The V and J ends lost 3 bases and 0 bases respectively, with 20 bases between them. This CDR3 has 18 amino acids. The CDR3 bases are TGTGCCAGCAGTTATCCCCGGGGGGGCAGACTAGTGAACACTGAAGCTTTCTTT. Translated, it gives CASSYPRGGRLVNTEAFF.

In its sample, this clonotype was seen many times. The gene calls are TRBV7-3 and TRBJ2-7, with 9 bases that match TRBD2. The CDR3 covers 14 residues. Germline V gene sequence: CDR1 SGHTA, CDR2 FQGTGA. The V and J ends lost 1 base and 7 bases, in that order; junction bases with no gene match: 5. The CDR3 loop is CASSLIVSGSEQYF. In DNA, the CDR3 is TGTGCCAGCAGCTTAATTGTTAGCGGGAGTGAGCAGTACTTC.

The chain couples TRBV28 to TRBJ1-3; perhaps TRBD1 as D (5 bases). The CDR3 is 16 residues long. Per germline, CDR1 MDHEN and CDR2 SYDVKM. Trimming pared 6 bases from V and 5 bases from J, leaving 20 bases between. The CDR3 sequence is CASSPRGEAGRNTIYF. The CDR3 DNA is TGTGCCAGCAGCCCAAGAGGGGAGGCAGGGAGAAACACCATATATTTT. Full variable domain (missing parts from reference TRBV28 and TRBJ1-3): DVKVTQSSRYLVKRTGEKVFLECVQDMDHENMFWYRQDPGLGLRLIYFSYDVKMKEKGDIPEGYSVSREKKERFSLILESASTNQTSMYLCASSPRGEAGRNTIYFGEGSWLTVV.